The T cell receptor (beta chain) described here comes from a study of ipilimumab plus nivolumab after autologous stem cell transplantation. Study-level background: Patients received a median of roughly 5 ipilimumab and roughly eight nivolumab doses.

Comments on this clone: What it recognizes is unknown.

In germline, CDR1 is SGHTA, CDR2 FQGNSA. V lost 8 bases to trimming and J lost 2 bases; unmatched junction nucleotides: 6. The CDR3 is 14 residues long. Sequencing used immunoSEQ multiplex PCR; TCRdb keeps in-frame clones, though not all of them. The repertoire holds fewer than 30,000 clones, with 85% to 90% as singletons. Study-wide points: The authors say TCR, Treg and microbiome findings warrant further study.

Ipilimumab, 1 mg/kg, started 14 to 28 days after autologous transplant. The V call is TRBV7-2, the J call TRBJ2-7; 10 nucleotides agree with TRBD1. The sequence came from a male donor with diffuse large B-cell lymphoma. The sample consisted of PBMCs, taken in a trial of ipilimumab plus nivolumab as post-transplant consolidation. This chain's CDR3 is CASGRDRGTYEQYF. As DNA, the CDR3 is TGTGCCAGCGGCCGGGACAGGGGAACCTACGAGCAGTACTTC.